The rows below give T cell receptor beta chains drawn from one sample of a study of beta chain features in type 1 diabetes. Sequencing was performed with immunoSEQ multiplex PCR; in TCRdb, only in-frame clones are kept and a portion is missing. The sample lists 300,000 to 450,000 clones; roughly 9.8% were seen once. Source material: central memory CD4+ T cells from blood. These receptors were taken from a man between 25 and 39 years old with type 1 diabetes. Both conserved end residues are part of each CDR3. A D gene is named only where the DNA matches it firmly. Clone size appears in some rows only: once, few, many, or a class for an expanded clone.

TRBV7-2,.,.,TRBJ1-3,TGTGCCAGCAGCTTAGTAGGGGGACGCTCTGGAAACACCATATATTTT,CASSLVGGRSGNTIYF
TRBV11-3,.,.,TRBJ2-1,TGTGCCAGCAGCTTGTTTTTGGGGGATAATGAGCAGTTCTTC,CASSLFLGDNEQFF
TRBV7-7,.,TRBD1,TRBJ2-1,TGTGCCAGCAGCCCTCACAGTGGGACAGGGAATGTCAATGAGCAGTTCTTC,CASSPHSGTGNVNEQFF
TRBV28,few,.,TRBJ2-7,TGTGCCAGCAGTCCCTCCGGGACGGATCTCTCCTACGAGCAGTACTTC,CASSPSGTDLSYEQYF
TRBV5-4,many,TRBD2,TRBJ2-1,TGTGCCAGCAGCTTGGCTCTAGCGGCTTACAATGAGCAGTTCTTC,CASSLALAAYNEQFF
TRBV19,.,.,TRBJ1-1,TGTGCCAGTAGTATAGAGGCGGGGTTGAACACTGAAGCTTTCTTT,CASSIEAGLNTEAFF
TRBV18,.,TRBD2,TRBJ2-7,TGTGCCAGCTCACTTACGGGAGTCGGGGGGGAGCAGTACTTC,CASSLTGVGGEQYF
TRBV30,few,.,TRBJ2-7,TGTGCCTGGAGCTCAGGGGCTCCCTACGAGCAGTACTTC,CAWSSGAPYEQYF
TRBV14,few,TRBD1,TRBJ2-2,TGTGCCAGCAGCCAACACCCCGCCGGGACAGCTTACTCCACCGGGGAGCTGTTTTTT,CASSQHPAGTAYSTGELFF
TRBV10-3,few,.,TRBJ1-1,TGTGCCATCAGTGGCAGGGTGAACACTGAAGCTTTCTTT,CAISGRVNTEAFF
TRBV7-2,.,.,TRBJ2-1,TGTGCCAGCAGCGCCCCCGGCGAGGGCACGCGTGAGCAGTTCTTC,CASSAPGEGTREQFF
TRBV18,few,.,TRBJ2-1,TGTGCCAGCTCACCAGCACAGGCCCCAGGGAATGAGCAGTTCTTC,CASSPAQAPGNEQFF
TRBV28,many,.,TRBJ2-7,TGTGCCAGCAGTCGCGGAACCTACGAGCAGTACTTC,CASSRGTYEQYF
TRBV30,.,.,TRBJ2-3,TGTGCCTGGAACTCCGGGGCAGATACGCAGTATTTT,CAWNSGADTQYF
TRBV7-2,many,.,TRBJ1-3,TGTGCCAGCACCCTAATGGGACGGGGCTCTGGAAACACCATATATTTT,CASTLMGRGSGNTIYF
TRBV7-2,.,TRBD1,TRBJ1-5,TGTGCCAGCAGCTTAGGGACAGGGGGCGGACAGCCCCAGCATTTT,CASSLGTGGGQPQHF
TRBV7-9,once,.,TRBJ2-5,TGCGCCAGCAGCCGTCTGGGCCAAGAGACCCAGTACTTC,CASSRLGQETQYF
TRBV6-5,few,.,TRBJ1-2,TGTGCCAGCAGGACCGACGGAGTCTATGGCTACACCTTC,CASRTDGVYGYTF
TRBV7-3,.,.,TRBJ2-3,TGTGCCAGCAGCCGATTCTGGGCTAGCACAGATACGCAGTATTTT,CASSRFWASTDTQYF
TRBV7-8,.,.,TRBJ2-7,TGTGCCAGCAGCTTAACCCAGGGGGGCGCGAGCTCCTACGAGCAGTACTTC,CASSLTQGGASSYEQYF
TRBV5-4,.,TRBD2,TRBJ2-1,TGTGCCAGCAGCGCGGTAATAGCGGGATCAAATGAGCAGTTCTTC,CASSAVIAGSNEQFF
TRBV2,.,TRBD1,TRBJ1-5,TGTGCCAGCAGCCTGGACAGGGCGAGCAATCAGCCCCAGCATTTT,CASSLDRASNQPQHF
TRBV11-2,few,TRBD1,TRBJ2-7,TGTGCCAGCAGCTTAGGGGACAGGGGGCTAGCGCAGTACTTC,CASSLGDRGLAQYF
TRBV6-6,.,.,TRBJ2-7,TGTGCCAGCAGCCGTACAAGGGAGGACGAGCAGTACTTC,CASSRTREDEQYF
TRBV5-6,few,.,TRBJ2-1,TGTGCCAGCAGCTTTGTGAAAGGGGAAGGGGAGAGTGAGCAGTTCTTC,CASSFVKGEGESEQFF
TRBV30,few,.,TRBJ2-5,TGTGCCTGGAGTCTTACCGGGGGTTGGGAGACCCAGTACTTC,CAWSLTGGWETQYF
TRBV11-2,.,.,TRBJ2-5,TGTGCCAGCAGCTTAGGTTCCGTGGGGGCCCAAGAGACCCAGTACTTC,CASSLGSVGAQETQYF
TRBV18,.,.,TRBJ2-5,TGTGCCAGCTCACCACGATCCCCGGCCCAAGAGACCCAGTACTTC,CASSPRSPAQETQYF
TRBV5-1,.,.,TRBJ2-3,TGCGCCAGCTCTGACCCCCAGGGTTCAGATACGCAGTATTTT,CASSDPQGSDTQYF
TRBV11-3,few,.,TRBJ2-5,TGTGCCAGCAGCCCCGGGACCTCGGGGATAGAGACCCAGTACTTC,CASSPGTSGIETQYF
TRBV2,few,.,TRBJ2-7,TGTGCCAGCAGTGACACAGGCGAGCAGTACTTC,CASSDTGEQYF
TRBV28,few,.,TRBJ1-4,TGTGCCAGCAGGCTCGGGCCTGCGGCTGAAAAACTGTTTTTT,CASRLGPAAEKLFF
TRBV10-3,few,.,TRBJ1-1,TGTGCCATCAGTGATGGTTGGGAGAACACTGAAGCTTTCTTT,CAISDGWENTEAFF
TRBV25-1,few,.,TRBJ1-1,TGTGCCAGCAGTGCCCGGGCACACACTGAAGCTTTCTTT,CASSARAHTEAFF
TRBV2,few,.,TRBJ1-1,TGTGCCAGCAGGGGACAAATTTGGGCTTTCTTT,CASRGQIWAFF
TRBV6-5,.,.,TRBJ1-1,TGTGCCAGCAGTTGGAACGAAAACACTGAAGCTTTCTTT,CASSWNENTEAFF
TRBV19,.,TRBD1,TRBJ2-1,TGTGCCAGTAGAACGAGGGGGACAGCGGACAATGAGCAGTTCTTC,CASRTRGTADNEQFF
TRBV18,.,TRBD1,TRBJ1-5,TGTGCCAGCTCACTGTTGGCCCCCAGGGGGCATTCCAATAGCAATCAGCCCCAGCATTTT,CASSLLAPRGHSNSNQPQHF
TRBV4-1,few,TRBD1,TRBJ2-1,TGCGCCAGCAGCCACAGGGGGTCGAATGAGCAGTTCTTC,CASSHRGSNEQFF
TRBV6-1,few,.,TRBJ1-5,TGTGCCATCAGTGAGTCGTTCCATCGGGGGAGCAATCAGCCCCAGCATTTT,CAISESFHRGSNQPQHF
TRBV7-9,few,TRBD1,TRBJ1-2,TGTGCCAGCAGCCAGGGACAGGGGAATGGCTACACCTTC,CASSQGQGNGYTF
TRBV18,few,.,TRBJ2-6,TGTGCCAGCTCACCACAGGAATCTGGGGCCAACGTCCTGACTTTC,CASSPQESGANVLTF
TRBV7-3,.,.,TRBJ2-2,TGTGCCAGCAGCCCAACTGGGGGCGCGGCGAACACCGGGGAGCTGTTTTTT,CASSPTGGAANTGELFF
TRBV7-3,.,TRBD1,TRBJ1-2,TGTGCCAGCAGCTACACGGACAGGGGCGGCTACACCTTC,CASSYTDRGGYTF
TRBV7-2,many,TRBD2,TRBJ2-2,TGTGCCACCAAGAGCGGGAGAACGGCCGGGGAGCTGTTTTTT,CATKSGRTAGELFF
TRBV18,.,.,TRBJ1-1,TGTGCCAGCTCACCACGACGAGACACTGAAGCTTTCTTT,CASSPRRDTEAFF
TRBV14,few,.,TRBJ2-7,TGTGCCAGCAGCCAATCTCGAAGGAGTTACGAGCAGTACTTC,CASSQSRRSYEQYF
TRBV7-3,.,.,TRBJ2-7,TGTGCCAGCAGCTTACGGCTACTCTACGAGCAGTACTTC,CASSLRLLYEQYF
TRBV7-2,many,.,TRBJ2-3,TGTGCCAGCAGCTCCAGGGTAGCGTCGGACGGCACAGATACGCAGTATTTT,CASSSRVASDGTDTQYF
TRBV28,.,.,TRBJ1-5,TGTGCCAGCAGTTTGGTTGGACAGCCCCAGCATTTT,CASSLVGQPQHF